Below, one TCR beta chain is given with its context. What this receptor recognizes is not known. Base qualities are not at hand, and no much larger clone is one base apart. In total, roughly 670 healthy bone marrow donors made up the cohort. Cohort members were all nominally healthy when sampled, although unrecorded immune exposures were likely present. The donor was CMV seronegative and was included in the group of 352 seronegative cohort members. Every donor gave a peripheral blood sample, and the peripheral blood mononuclear cells from that sample were used for TCR beta sequencing. The Qiagen DNeasy Blood Extraction Kit was used to extract genomic DNA from the blood cell samples. These data come from a study of cytomegalovirus exposure and HLA in healthy donors (dated by TCRdb to about 2017). Regarding the research as a whole: An earlier analysis of approximately 640 of the donors reported 250 to 300 Gb of sequence data and some 120 million unique TCR beta sequences from 150 million to 200 million T cells. About 300 gigabases of sequencing data and 80 million or so unique TCR sequences were included in an early release covering over 600 HLA-typed donors. Of the 350 to 450 genotyped donors, around 81% fell in the genetic ancestry cluster associated with self-reported Caucasian donors. The study aimed to test whether signatures of past pathogen exposure could be identified by cataloging public T cell receptors. The study used immunosequencing to profile the T cell repertoires of more than 650 subjects and linked those repertoires to cytomegalovirus serostatus. In addition to the first cohort of around 670 subjects, a separate validation cohort of approximately 130 different subjects was used. The study combined high-throughput TCR immunosequencing, statistical association of individual TCRs with disease status, and machine learning to predict cytomegalovirus infection status. To study patterns of TCR occurrence, a later analysis re-analyzed previously published TCR beta repertoires from several hundred donors and added high-resolution HLA genotyping. The later analysis used no new phenotypic data to find candidate immune exposures, relying instead on TCR beta sequences and their occurrence across donors. An earlier analysis of several hundred of the donors used high-throughput TCR beta sequencing to judge whether each TCR beta V gene segment behaved as functional or pseudogenic. Donor age, sex, ethnicity and CMV serostatus were compiled together with the repertoire data. A later genetic analysis took genome-wide SNP genotypes for about three fifths of the 666 donors and used that subset as a discovery cohort. All discovery cohort repertoires had been generated using a single sequencing platform. Both class I and class II loci were covered by HLA typing, at four-digit resolution. The number of donors typed differed by locus, with roughly 620-630 for A, B, C, DRB1 and DQB1, more than 500 for DQA1, about 610 for DPA1, and some 440 for DPB1. Because of strong linkage in the cohort, five DR-DQ haplotypes were treated as single units for association and clustering. Among a few hundred genotyped donors of the cohort, an average of around 240,000 unique TCR beta nucleotide sequences were sequenced per donor, around 20% of them non-productive.

Beyond this particular receptor, the publication reports: The 87-base-pair reads could not distinguish some IMGT-functional V segments, including TRBV6-2 and TRBV6-3, so those segments were excluded. Strong co-occurrence of HLA alleles, especially DR and DQ, made assigning TCR associations to individual alleles difficult. A later genetic analysis associated a missense DCLRE1C variant with V-gene and J-gene trimming of TCR beta chains, and an independent cohort replicated the association. Because counts were too low, around 17 rarely observed V segments, including chromosome 9 orphons, were left out of the earlier analysis of over 550 of the donors. An earlier analysis of approximately 570 of the donors showed that most TCR beta V segments appeared in productive rearrangements either about 87% or about 30% of the time, which broadly matched IMGT annotations. A cluster of highly shared sequence variants was judged likely to be a technical artifact of the sequencing pipeline. Because HLA typing was unavailable for some donors at each locus, only the typed subset was used in association tests. Specific HLA alleles were associated with 15,000 to 20,000 TCR beta sequences at a false discovery rate of 0.05 in a later analysis. A further reported finding was that TCR beta sequences accurately predicted the HLA-A and HLA-B alleles for most subjects in the first cohort. Most TCR sequences were seen in very few donors, while some public TCRs were found in many individuals. For the cohort, immune exposure information was limited to CMV serostatus. A later analysis found that TCR association rates varied across HLA loci, with DRB1 alleles showing the most associated TCRs and HLA-C alleles the fewest. This cohort had only TCR beta chains sequenced, and the lack of alpha or paired-chain data limited which features could be detected. The authors suggested that the approach could potentially be extended to other disease states and immunological phenotypes. The classifier was reported to diagnose cytomegalovirus status with high specificity and sensitivity in both the original cohort and the validation cohort. A later analysis reported that several top co-occurrence clusters appeared linked to parvovirus B19, influenza, CMV and Epstein-Barr virus. Compared with the 666-donor mean, donors in an Asian-associated ancestry cluster had fewer N-insertions in productive TCRs, according to a later genetic analysis. A total of fewer than 200 TCR beta chains were listed by the study as associated with cytomegalovirus. Roughly uniform sequencing depth across donors was assumed in presence/absence analyses, although this assumption may not hold. A few of the identified cytomegalovirus-associated TCR beta chains were confirmed in vitro to be specific for cytomegalovirus antigens. Most CMV-associated TCR beta chains appeared to be HLA-restricted in a later analysis, and the HLA associations seemed to be driven largely by CMV exposure. Correlated functional status among segregating V segments might reflect linkage disequilibrium, but an unknown experimental factor could not be ruled out. Compared with equally common non-associated chains, HLA-associated TCR beta chains in a later analysis were more clonally expanded and had lower generation probabilities.

The library was produced with the immunoSEQ multiplex PCR assay. A mixture of 60 forward primers for TCR Vbeta segments and 13 reverse primers for TCR Jbeta segments was used in the multiplex PCR. Amplification of the CDR3 region of rearranged TCR beta genes was performed with a multiplex PCR assay on genomic DNA. On the Illumina HiSeq System, the amplified TCR beta libraries were sequenced as 87-base-pair reads. Turning to the authors' computational methods: In a later analysis, roughly 80 million unique TCR beta chains were counted across the approximately 640 repertoires, and around 10 million of these chains were shared by at least two donors. To remove PCR and sequencing errors, raw reads were error-corrected and collapsed into unique sequences using a nearest-neighbor algorithm that merged closely related sequences. To assign V, D and J gene segments, CDR3 sequences were aligned to IMGT reference sequences. Each retained sequence needed at least a six-nucleotide match to both a V gene segment and a J gene segment. A rearrangement counted as productive if the CDR3 had no stop codons and remained in frame with V and J, and every other rearrangement counted as non-productive. CDR3 was defined according to IMGT convention as the region running from the second conserved V-encoded cysteine to the conserved J-encoded phenylalanine. Sequences without an unambiguous match to a single V gene segment were excluded from the earlier analysis of several hundred of the donors. An earlier analysis of several hundred of the donors classified V segments as functional when productive rearrangements were above 56.7% and as segregating when the standard deviation between donors was above 5%. To diagnose cytomegalovirus status from the catalog of TCR beta chain sequences, a statistical classification framework was built. A later analysis assigned V and J genes by comparing TCR nucleotide sequences with IMGT/GENE-DB human TR gene sequences. In a later analysis, CDR3 sequences and most-parsimonious VDJ recombination scenarios were assigned using the TCRdist pipeline. In a later analysis, each TCR beta chain was defined by its CDR3 amino acid sequence together with its V-gene family, and reads without a unique V-gene family were excluded. As a way to deal with suspected cross-contamination and a sequencing artifact, a later analysis dropped hundreds of nucleotide sequences that were highly shared and had low generation probability. In a later analysis, a clonal expansion index was calculated for each public chain from normalized within-repertoire ranks of inferred template counts. A later analysis computed generation probabilities with a VDJ recombination model fitted to out-of-frame rearrangements, and checked the results against IGoR. Hypergeometric tests were used in a later analysis to score TCR-TCR, TCR-HLA and TCR-CMV co-occurrence, with a repertoire-size bias correction applied to the TCR pairs. In a later analysis, false discovery rates were estimated by permuting HLA or CMV assignments 20 times. In a later analysis, co-occurring TCRs were grouped using DBSCAN, and TCRdist sequence similarity was added for clustering within HLA-allele-positive subsets. Repertoires with fewer than 30,000 or more than 120,000 public chains were left out of co-occurrence clustering, as were about 5 repertoires with anomalous nucleotide sharing. Entries here come from immuneACCESS through TCRdb and include only in-frame sequences with V and J called. Some clones fail to appear in such tables; in the studies checked, an unresolved V gene covers under half of the shortfall, and the cause of the remainder is unknown. For V, J and clone size, that table is used; D and trimming come from the DNA. This sample holds 150,000 to 200,000 clones; around 80% were observed only once. The ten top clones hold approximately 2% of the sample.

The germline V end is reduced by 0 bases and the J end by 0 bases; junction bases left unmatched: 3. CDR1 is given as LGHNA and CDR2 as YNFKEQ, both from the germline V gene. The CDR3 starts with the cysteine, ends with the phenylalanine, and has 17 residues. Left in the record is the CDR3 DNA by itself, 51 bases read in frame from the first base. The chain uses TRBV4-2 and TRBJ2-5; TRBD2 aligns with 11 central bases. The TCR originated in a man aged 35 to 55 in good health and CMV-seronegative. The sequenced material came from PBMCs. The nucleotide sequence is TGTGCCAGCAGCCAAGAGGGGACTAGCGGATACCAAGAGACCCAGTACTTC. This encodes CASSQEGTSGYQETQYF.